Below are 4 T cell receptor beta chains sequenced from a single sample in a study of OX40 agonist ivuxolimab in advanced cancers. TCRdb's copy holds only in-frame clones and misses some; the assay was immunoSEQ multiplex PCR. The profile shows 70,000 to 95,000 clones, approximately 91% of them singletons. Sequences were derived from CD4+ or CD8+ T cells sorted from blood, sampled in a trial of the OX40 agonist ivuxolimab. These receptors all stem from an adult with an advanced solid tumor such as melanoma, head and neck, liver or kidney cancer.

J is TRBJ2-3 and V is TRBV7-9; 11 positions agree with TRBD2. V was clipped by 5 bases and J by 4 bases; unmatched bases: 5. Germline loops: CDR1 SEHNR, CDR2 FQNEAQ (reference sequence). This CDR3 has 15 amino acids. The CDR3 region has the DNA TGTGCCAGCAGCCGGACTAGCGGGTCAGCAGATACGCAGTATTTT. This encodes CASSRTSGSADTQYF. Combining the CDR3 with reference TRBV7-9 and TRBJ2-3 gives the whole variable domain DTGVSQNPRHKITKRGQNVTFRCDPISEHNRLYWYRQTLGQGPEFLTYFQNEAQLEKSRLLSDRFSAERPKGSFSTLEIQRTEQGDSAMYLCASSRTSGSADTQYFGPGTRLTVL.

The genes are TRBV28 and TRBJ2-3, with 9 bases fitting TRBD2. Per the germline V gene, CDR1 is MDHEN and CDR2 is SYDVKM. The trim removed 7 bases at V and 12 bases at J, leaving 11 bases unmatched. The length of the CDR3 is 13 residues. The CDR3 is CASNTVRGRAQYF. The CDR3 coding sequence is TGTGCCAGCAATACAGTTCGCGGGAGGGCCCAGTATTTT.

This rearrangement joins TRBV5-1 to TRBJ1-4, with 7 bases that match TRBD1. Germline-derived CDR1 and CDR2 are SGHRS and YFSETQ. This CDR3 has 14 residues. V shed 4 bases and J 8 bases; nucleotides not matched to a gene: 8. The CDR3 here is CASSRDSYSEKLFF. The CDR3 nucleotides are TGCGCCAGCAGCCGGGACAGTTACTCCGAAAAACTGTTTTTT.

The rearrangement joins TRBV2 to TRBJ2-7; D is perhaps TRBD1 (6 bases). Trimming shortened V by 6 bases and J by 2 bases, and 8 bases separated the two germline ends. There are 12 residues in the CDR3. The germline gives CDR1 SNHLY, CDR2 FYNNEI. CDR3: CASRQGPYEQYF. In DNA form, the CDR3 reads TGTGCCAGCAGACAGGGTCCCTACGAGCAGTACTTC.